This entry lists 14 T cell receptor beta chains sequenced from one sample in a study of T-cell memory formation after mild COVID-19. TCRdb re-called the 5' RACE reads through MiXCR, storing one row per CDR3 protein. This table holds around 340,000 distinct CDR3 sequences, around 14% found once. Source material: PBMCs or a T cell subset sorted from them (not recorded which). Every receptor here comes from a man younger than 30 who had mild COVID-19 (a few samples of this study predate the infection). Cell type and time point are not known.

This clonotype was found a few times. V usage is TRBV7-2 and J usage is TRBJ2-5; either TRBD1 or TRBD2 may fit D (7 bases each). The germline V and J ends were trimmed by 4 bases and 5 bases, with 17 bases remaining between them. Germline values: CDR1 SGHTA, CDR2 FQGNSA. The CDR3 consists of 15 residues. The CDR3 spells CASSSGGGQWETQYF. DNA of the CDR3: TGTGCCAGCAGCTCAGGGGGGGGGCAGTGGGAGACCCAGTACTTC.

This clonotype was recorded a few times. This chain joins TRBV3-1 and TRBJ2-5; no clear D. Germline V lookup: CDR1 LGHDT, CDR2 YNNKEL (reference sequence). Trimming stripped 1 base from V and 2 bases from J, with 11 bases between. The CDR3 is 15 amino acids. CDR3 bases: TGTGCCAGCAGCCAAGTAAGGTTCGGGCAAGAGACCCAGTACTTC. Its translation is CASSQVRFGQETQYF.

The rearrangement uses TRBV3-1 and TRBJ1-2, with D unclear. The CDR3 runs 14 residues. Per the germline V gene, CDR1 is LGHDT and CDR2 is YNNKEL (reference sequence). The ends were cut back, 4 bases at V and 3 bases at J, with 12 bases in the middle. CDR3 region: CASSPDSFDYGYTF. The CDR3 DNA sequence: TGTGCCAGCAGCCCTGATAGCTTCGACTATGGCTACACCTTC.

This clonotype was counted between two and nine times. The chain recombines TRBV9 with TRBJ2-1; 11 nucleotides align to TRBD1. V gave up 4 bases and J gave up 14 bases; unmatched junction bases: 8. Germline values: CDR1 SGDLS, CDR2 YYNGEE. The CDR3 is 13 amino acids. The CDR3 coding sequence is TGTGCCAGCAGCCCCCAAGGGACAGGGGGGGAGTTCTTC. It codes for CASSPQGTGGEFF. The variable domain in full, completed from reference TRBV9 and TRBJ2-1, reads DSGVTQTPKHLITATGQRVTLRCSPRSGDLSVYWYQQSLDQGLQFLIQYYNGEERAKGNILERFSAQQFPDLHSELNLSSLELGDSALYFCASSPQGTGGEFFGPGTRLTVL.

This clonotype was found a few times. This chain joins TRBV12-3 or TRBV12-4 and TRBJ2-3; D unclear. The CDR3 totals 15 residues. With 5 bases removed from V and 0 bases from J, the gap between germline ends came to 12 bases. CDR3 sequence (DNA): TGTGCCAGCAGTCCACAATATACTAGCACAGATACGCAGTATTTT. It is translated as CASSPQYTSTDTQYF.

This clonotype was detected only once. This chain joins TRBV7-9 and TRBJ1-1; 7 bases line up with TRBD1. Unmatched junction bases numbered 5, after V lost 7 bases and J lost 0 bases. Germline CDR1 reads SEHNR; CDR2 reads FQNEAQ (reference sequence). The CDR3 spans 14 residues. The CDR3 DNA sequence: TGTGCCAGCACCCAAGGGGGCATGAACACTGAAGCTTTCTTT. Translation gives CASTQGGMNTEAFF.

CDR3 coding DNA: TGCGCCAGCAGCCAGAACAGGGGGAACTATGGCTACACCTTC. It yields the protein CASSQNRGNYGYTF. This rearrangement joins TRBV4-3 to TRBJ1-2, with 8 positions matching TRBD1. Trimming cost V 3 bases and J 2 bases; bases outside gene matches: 2. The CDR3 covers 14 residues. CDR1 and CDR2 from the germline V gene are LGHNA and YSLEER.

This sequence joins TRBV5-1 and TRBJ2-3, with D hard to call. CDR1 and CDR2 from the germline V gene are SGHRS and YFSETQ. Trimming took 4 bases from V and 5 from J, leaving 14 bases between them. The CDR3 length is 14 residues. CDR3: CASSPAPGQDTQYF. The CDR3 nucleotides are TGCGCCAGCAGCCCGGCCCCCGGGCAAGATACGCAGTATTTT.

The sample holds many counts of this clonotype. V is TRBV5-1 and J is TRBJ2-5, with D unclear. The CDR3 has 13 residues. CDR1 and CDR2 (germline): SGHRS, YFSETQ. Deletions cut 3 bases from V and 2 bases from J, with 8 bases between. The CDR3 loop is CASSSGRQETQYF. The CDR3 region has the DNA TGCGCCAGCAGCTCTGGCAGACAAGAGACCCAGTACTTC.

The rearrangement uses TRBV3-1 and TRBJ2-3, with D maybe TRBD2 (6 bases). Germline lookup yields CDR1 LGHDT and CDR2 YNNKEL (reference sequence). The germline V and J ends were trimmed by 0 bases and 5 bases, with 9 bases remaining between them. The CDR3 is 14 residues long. CDR3 sequence (DNA): TGTGCCAGCAGCCAAGACCTCGGGAGAGATACGCAGTATTTT. This gives the protein CASSQDLGRDTQYF.

The rearrangement links TRBV28 to TRBJ1-2; 12 positions agree with TRBD1. The J segment lost 8 bases and the V segment lost 5 bases, leaving 9 bases of the junction unmatched. This CDR3 is 15 amino acids long. CDR1 and CDR2 from the germline V gene are MDHEN and SYDVKM. The CDR3 DNA reads as TGTGCCAGCAGTCGGGACAGGGGGCGACTGAGGGGCTACACCTTC. It specifies CASSRDRGRLRGYTF.

This clonotype was observed many times. The rearrangement joins TRBV20-1 to TRBJ1-1; no clear D gene. V lost 3 bases, J lost 1 base, and 12 bases lay in between. The CDR3 has 14 residues. The germline gives CDR1 DFQATT, CDR2 SNEGSKA (reference sequence). In nucleotides, the CDR3 is TGCAGTGCTAGCAAGCCCACCACGAACACTGAAGCTTTCTTT. Translated, it gives CSASKPTTNTEAFF.

This clonotype showed up just a few times. The rearrangement uses TRBV2 and TRBJ2-7, with D possibly TRBD1 on 6 matching bases. Germline V gives CDR1 SNHLY, CDR2 FYNNEI. CDR3 size: 12 residues. Trimming stripped 1 base from V and 10 bases from J, with 11 bases between. As DNA, the CDR3 is TGTGCCAGCAGTGAAGAGGTGGACAGCCAGTACTTC. Its protein is CASSEEVDSQYF.

This clonotype was counted at least ten times. V gene TRBV5-1 combines with J gene TRBJ1-5; maybe TRBD1 (6 bases). Germline-derived CDR1 and CDR2 are SGHRS and YFSETQ. Between the trimmed V and J ends, which lost 4 bases and 7 bases, there was a span of 18 bases. The CDR3 runs 15 residues. The CDR3 loop reads CASSVGTGYGQPQHF. The CDR3 bases are TGCGCCAGCAGCGTCGGAACAGGGTATGGACAGCCCCAGCATTTT.